The 8 T cell receptor beta chains presented below share a single source sample, sequenced in a study of CD4+ T cells in melanoma. TCRdb's copy holds only in-frame clones and misses some; the assay was immunoSEQ multiplex PCR. The top ten clones hold about 3.5% of a sample with over 100,000 clones, approximately 92% of them seen once. The specimen sequenced was peripheral blood. The receptor set was obtained from a human donor with melanoma.

The chain uses TRBV19 and TRBJ2-3; TRBD2 aligns across 9 bases. Losses at the gene ends were 5 bases for V and 4 bases for J; bases not matched to a gene: 10. This CDR3 is 16 amino acids long. The germline gives CDR1 LNHDA, CDR2 SQIVND (reference sequence). CDR3 coding DNA: TGTGCCAGTAGTTCAAGGACTAGCGACCTAGCAGATACGCAGTATTTT. This sequence encodes CASSSRTSDLADTQYF.

The rearrangement uses TRBV19 and TRBJ2-7; TRBD1 aligns across 8 bases. The CDR3 is made up of 15 amino acids. V was pared by 5 bases and J by 1 base, with 7 bases of the junction left unmatched. Looked up from germline, CDR1 is LNHDA and CDR2 is SQIVND (reference sequence). The CDR3: CASSPRTGFSYEQYF. The CDR3 DNA reads TGTGCCAGTAGTCCCCGGACAGGGTTTTCCTACGAGCAGTACTTC.

The V gene is TRBV5-4, the J gene TRBJ2-4, with 10 bases fitting TRBD2. In germline, CDR1 is SGHNT, CDR2 YYREEE (reference sequence). This CDR3 is 18 amino acids long. The ends lost 2 bases at V and 5 bases at J; junction bases unmatched: 13. The CDR3 DNA reads TGTGCCAGCAGCTTTGGTAGCGGGGGGCCCTGGAGGGAAAACATTCAGTACTTC. Translated, it gives CASSFGSGGPWRENIQYF.

This clone was seen just once. The V call is TRBV6-6, the J call TRBJ2-7; D gene uncertain. This CDR3 contains 15 residues. Germline lookup yields CDR1 MNHNY and CDR2 SVGAGI (reference sequence). Deletions cut 2 bases from V and 1 base from J, with 12 bases between. The CDR3 DNA sequence: TGTGCCAGCAGTTACCAGACCAGAATTTCCTACGAGCAGTACTTC. It is translated as CASSYQTRISYEQYF.

This clone came up once. The gene calls are TRBV7-9 and TRBJ1-4; D is unresolved. This CDR3 is built from 14 residues. The germline CDR1 and CDR2 sequences are SEHNR and FQNEAQ (reference sequence). V was clipped by 1 base and J by 8 bases, with 11 bases between them. The CDR3 sequence: CASSLEVFEEKLFF. The CDR3 bases are TGTGCCAGCAGCTTAGAGGTGTTTGAGGAAAAACTGTTTTTT.

This sequence joins TRBV28 and TRBJ2-1; D is perhaps TRBD1 (6 bases). V was pared by 6 bases and J by 4 bases, with 13 bases between. CDR3 length equals 14 residues. Germline assignment: CDR1 MDHEN and CDR2 SYDVKM. This CDR3 is CASSPSRGYNEQFF. The DNA for the CDR3 is TGTGCCAGCAGCCCATCCAGGGGATACAATGAGCAGTTCTTC. Looking up the rest from reference TRBV28 and TRBJ2-1 gives the full variable domain: DVKVTQSSRYLVKRTGEKVFLECVQDMDHENMFWYRQDPGLGLRLIYFSYDVKMKEKGDIPEGYSVSREKKERFSLILESASTNQTSMYLCASSPSRGYNEQFFGPGTRLTVL.

The V and J genes are TRBV27 and TRBJ2-1; TRBD2 aligns across 10 bases. V trimming: 5 bases; J trimming: 5 bases; junction bases outside the gene matches: 6. There are 15 residues in the CDR3. The germline V gene has CDR1 MNHEY and CDR2 SMNVEV (reference sequence). CDR3 DNA sequence: TGTGCCAGCAGTCCAAGCGGGAGGGCAAACAATGAGCAGTTCTTC. Its protein is CASSPSGRANNEQFF.

The chain has TRBV4-3 and TRBJ2-2; perhaps TRBD2 as D (6 bases). V dropped 0 bases and J dropped 6 bases, with 14 bases sitting between them. This CDR3 spans 16 amino acids. Germline V gives CDR1 LGHNA, CDR2 YSLEER. CDR3 residues: CASSQDVGRSAGELFF. CDR3 coding DNA: TGCGCCAGCAGCCAAGACGTCGGGAGATCGGCCGGGGAGCTGTTTTTT.